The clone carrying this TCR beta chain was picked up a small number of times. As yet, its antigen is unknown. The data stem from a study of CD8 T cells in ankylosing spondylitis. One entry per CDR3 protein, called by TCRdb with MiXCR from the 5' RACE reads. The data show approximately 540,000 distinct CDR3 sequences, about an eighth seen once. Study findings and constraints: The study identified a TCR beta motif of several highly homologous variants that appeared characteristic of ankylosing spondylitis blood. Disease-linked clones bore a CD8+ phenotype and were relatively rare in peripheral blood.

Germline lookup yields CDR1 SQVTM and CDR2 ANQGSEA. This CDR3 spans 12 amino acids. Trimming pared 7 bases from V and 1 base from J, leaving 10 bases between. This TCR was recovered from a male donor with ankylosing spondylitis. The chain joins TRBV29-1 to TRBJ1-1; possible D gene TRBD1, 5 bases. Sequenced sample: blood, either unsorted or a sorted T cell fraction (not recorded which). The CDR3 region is CSGGRGNTEAFF. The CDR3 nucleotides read TGCAGCGGGGGCCGGGGGAACACTGAAGCTTTCTTT.